One TCR beta chain is described in this entry. This sample was included in a study of T cells after yellow fever vaccination. About the study: SMART-Seq v4 Ultra Low Input handled preparation of low-cell-number fractions.

V was shortened by 3 bases and J by 3 bases, with 8 bases between the two germline ends. The CDR3 contains 14 residues. Per the germline V gene, CDR1 is LGHNA and CDR2 is YSLEER. Via MiXCR, TCRdb re-called the 5' RACE reads, giving one row per CDR3 protein. This sample yields under 500,000 distinct CDR3 sequences, of which around 20% are seen a single time; around 17% belongs to the top ten. The rearrangement uses TRBV4-3 and TRBJ1-4; D gene uncertain. The source was PBMCs, collected before the yellow fever booster vaccination. The sequence derives from a man aged 18 to 29 who received the YFV17D yellow fever vaccine. DNA of the CDR3: TGCGCCAGCAGCCAGATTCGTGCTAATGAAAAACTGTTTTTT. As protein: CASSQIRANEKLFF.